The 24 T cell receptor beta chains reported below all come from one sample, sequenced in a study of blood T cell repertoires in COVID-19. Here immunoSEQ multiplex PCR was the method, and the copy in TCRdb shows in-frame clones only, minus some. Of a few hundred thousand clones in the sample, roughly 84% were seen once. The source material was peripheral blood. All receptors come from a man aged 50 to 59 who had recovered from COVID-19.

The chain combines TRBV27 with TRBJ2-2, with D unclear. Trimming took 4 bases from V and 4 from J, leaving 28 bases between them. The CDR3 runs to 20 residues. Germline V CDR1 and CDR2: MNHEY, SMNVEV (reference sequence). The CDR3 sequence is CASSWIAPLGVQLVTGELFF. The CDR3 DNA is TGTGCCAGCAGTTGGATAGCCCCGTTAGGTGTTCAGTTAGTCACCGGGGAGCTGTTTTTT.

The chain uses TRBV14 and TRBJ1-1, with unresolved D. Germline V gene data show CDR1 as SGHDN and CDR2 as FVKESK. The CDR3 length is 14 residues. Trimming took off 4 bases at V and 1 base at J, with 10 bases between the two ends. The DNA for the CDR3 is TGTGCCAGCAGCCCGCAAGCAGGGAACACTGAAGCTTTCTTT. This encodes CASSPQAGNTEAFF.

The V gene is TRBV19, the J gene TRBJ1-6; 9 bases agree with TRBD1. Germline V gene sequence: CDR1 LNHDA, CDR2 SQIVND (reference sequence). CDR3 length: 16 residues. J gave up 10 bases and V 4 bases, and 11 bases lay outside the gene matches. The CDR3 nucleotides are TGTGCCAGTAGTACGAACAGGGGGCTTGCAGGGTCACCCCTCCACTTT. Translation: CASSTNRGLAGSPLHF.

CDR3 nucleotide sequence: TGTGCCAGCAGCTTGAGGCAGATTAGCACCCCTTATGGCAATCAGCCCCAGCATTTT. Amino acids: CASSLRQISTPYGNQPQHF. The gene calls are TRBV5-5 and TRBJ1-5; the D is unclear. V gave up 1 base and J gave up 2 bases, with 22 bases separating them. The germline gives CDR1 SGHKS, CDR2 YYEKEE (reference sequence). The CDR3 length is 19 residues.

The chain employs TRBV20-1 and TRBJ1-2, with D maybe TRBD1 (5 bases). The germline gives CDR1 DFQATT, CDR2 SNEGSKA (reference sequence). V lost 3 bases and J 8 bases, leaving 16 bases between the germline ends. The CDR3 is 13 residues long. As DNA, the CDR3 is TGCAGTGCTAGTCTCAATCGGGGGGACGGCTACACCTTC. Protein product: CSASLNRGDGYTF.

This clone was observed once. The rearrangement uses TRBV28 and TRBJ2-7, with 14 positions matching TRBD2. Germline CDR1 reads MDHEN; CDR2 reads SYDVKM. The length of the CDR3 is 16 residues. V was pared by 5 bases and J by 5 bases, with 8 bases of the junction left unmatched. The CDR3 DNA reads as TGTGCCAGCAGTGCTGGGACTAGCGGGAGTACGGACGAGCAGTACTTC. Its translation is CASSAGTSGSTDEQYF.

This chain uses TRBV7-8 with TRBJ2-3, with D possibly being TRBD1 (6 bases). The CDR3 spans 15 residues. Germline CDR1 and CDR2: SGHVS and FQNEAQ. V was clipped by 3 bases and J by 0 bases, with 10 bases between them. This CDR3 reads CASSFPTGSTDTQYF. CDR3 coding DNA: TGTGCCAGCAGCTTCCCGACAGGCAGCACAGATACGCAGTATTTT.

The chain recombines TRBV4-1 with TRBJ2-1; 14 bases agree with TRBD2. This CDR3 is 15 amino acids long. Germline lookup yields CDR1 MGHRA and CDR2 YSYEKL. J was trimmed by 5 bases and V by 5 bases; bases with no gene match: 2. This CDR3 is CASSLTSGRDNEQFF. The CDR3 coding sequence is TGCGCCAGCAGCTTGACTAGCGGGAGGGACAATGAGCAGTTCTTC.

This rearrangement joins TRBV9 to TRBJ2-3; the match to TRBD2 covers 14 bases. J lost 3 bases, V lost 4 bases, and 10 bases had no gene match. Per germline, CDR1 SGDLS and CDR2 YYNGEE. The CDR3 has 18 residues. The CDR3 loop reads CASSFQPGLAGETDTQYF. The CDR3 coding sequence is TGTGCCAGCAGCTTCCAACCGGGACTAGCGGGAGAAACAGATACGCAGTATTTT.

This sequence joins TRBV5-1 and TRBJ1-1; possibly TRBD1 for D (6 bases). This CDR3 is built from 13 residues. Trimming removed 4 bases from V and 11 bases from J, with 18 bases in between. Germline values: CDR1 SGHRS, CDR2 YFSETQ. This CDR3 is CASSSYQGNQAFF. The CDR3 coding sequence is TGCGCCAGCAGCAGCTATCAGGGGAATCAGGCTTTCTTT.

The CDR3 region has the DNA TGTGCCAGCAGCGTAGGAGGGGGCGGCTTGGAGACCCAGTACTTC. As protein: CASSVGGGGLETQYF. J is TRBJ2-5 and V is TRBV9; 7 bases match TRBD1. Trimming took 0 bases from V and 5 from J; bases not matched to a gene: 7. The CDR3 is 15 amino acids. Germline values: CDR1 SGDLS, CDR2 YYNGEE.

The CDR3 DNA reads TGTGCCAGCTCACTAAATGTTCCTTCCTACGAGCAGTACTTC. Its protein is CASSLNVPSYEQYF. The V and J genes are TRBV18 and TRBJ2-7; no reliable D call. The germline V gene has CDR1 KGHSH and CDR2 LQKENI. Trimming took 4 bases from V and 1 from J, leaving 11 bases between them. The CDR3 extends over 14 amino acids.

The chain carries TRBV28 and TRBJ2-7, with 11 bases lining up with TRBD2. The V segment lost 6 bases and the J segment 2 bases; nucleotides outside the gene matches: 3. Germline V gene sequence: CDR1 MDHEN, CDR2 SYDVKM. This CDR3 comprises 14 residues. CDR3: CASSGSGRAYEQYF. CDR3 coding DNA: TGTGCCAGCAGCGGTAGCGGGAGGGCCTACGAGCAGTACTTC.

The CDR3 loop reads CASSPGAYEQYF. CDR3 nucleotides: TGTGCCAGCAGTCCTGGAGCCTACGAGCAGTACTTC. The chain carries TRBV27 and TRBJ2-7; D is uncertain. Trimming stripped 5 bases from V and 2 bases from J, with 7 bases between. Germline V gene lookup returns CDR1 MNHEY and CDR2 SMNVEV (reference sequence). CDR3 length: 12 residues.

The rearrangement links TRBV4-1 to TRBJ2-1; D unresolved. The germline gives CDR1 MGHRA, CDR2 YSYEKL. The V gene lost 0 bases and the J gene lost 3 bases, with 9 bases spanning the gap. CDR3 length: 15 amino acids. DNA of the CDR3: TGCGCCAGCAGCCAAGATAAGACAATCTACAATGAGCAGTTCTTC. It encodes CASSQDKTIYNEQFF.

The chain links TRBV28 to TRBJ1-1, with TRBD1 as a possible D gene (5 bases). The ends were cut back, 10 bases at V and 1 base at J, with 13 bases in the middle. This CDR3 comprises 13 residues. Germline values: CDR1 MDHEN, CDR2 SYDVKM. The CDR3 loop reads CAKPDTRNTEAFF. DNA for the CDR3: TGTGCCAAACCGGACACAAGGAACACTGAAGCTTTCTTT. Complete variable domain (other parts from reference TRBV28 and TRBJ1-1): DVKVTQSSRYLVKRTGEKVFLECVQDMDHENMFWYRQDPGLGLRLIYFSYDVKMKEKGDIPEGYSVSREKKERFSLILESASTNQTSMYLCAKPDTRNTEAFFGQGTRLTVV.

The genes are TRBV5-1 and TRBJ1-2; weak D call: TRBD1 (5 bases). Germline CDR1 and CDR2: SGHRS and YFSETQ. The ends were cut back, 0 bases at V and 4 bases at J, with 10 bases in the middle. The CDR3 totals 14 residues. The CDR3 DNA sequence: TGCGCCAGCAGCTTGGATGAGACAGTCTATGGCTACACCTTC. As protein: CASSLDETVYGYTF.

The chain uses TRBV5-1 and TRBJ2-1; D is perhaps TRBD2 (5 bases). The V end lost 0 bases, the J end lost 1 base, and 14 bases lay between the germline ends. Germline lookup yields CDR1 SGHRS and CDR2 YFSETQ. This CDR3 contains 17 residues. This chain's CDR3 is CASSLVVGVISYNEQFF. CDR3 DNA: TGCGCCAGCAGCTTGGTGGTCGGGGTAATATCCTACAATGAGCAGTTCTTC.

The V call is TRBV19, the J call TRBJ2-6; 12 bases align to TRBD1. V trimming: 2 bases; J trimming: 1 base; junction bases outside the gene matches: 6. There are 19 residues in the CDR3. Germline values: CDR1 LNHDA, CDR2 SQIVND (reference sequence). DNA of the CDR3: TGTGCCAGTAGTATATCCGGGACAGGGGGCCGGTCTGGGGCCAACGTCCTGACTTTC. Translating gives CASSISGTGGRSGANVLTF.

A single count supports this clone. The V gene is TRBV5-1, the J gene TRBJ1-1; unclear D gene. The germline V gene has CDR1 SGHRS and CDR2 YFSETQ. This CDR3 is 14 amino acids long. V was pared by 0 bases and J by 5 bases, with 11 bases between. The CDR3 spells CASSLVDTWTEAFF. The DNA for the CDR3 is TGCGCCAGCAGCTTGGTCGACACTTGGACTGAAGCTTTCTTT.

This chain links TRBV28 with TRBJ1-2, with 9 nucleotides matching TRBD1. The CDR3 totals 13 residues. With 5 bases clipped from V and 8 bases from J, the junction kept 6 bases outside the gene matches. The germline V gene encodes CDR1 MDHEN and CDR2 SYDVKM. In DNA, the CDR3 is TGTGCCAGCAGTCCGGGACAGGGTGGGGGCTACACCTTC. It translates to CASSPGQGGGYTF.

The chain employs TRBV5-8 and TRBJ1-4, with D possibly being TRBD1 (6 bases). Germline assignment: CDR1 SGHTS and CDR2 YDEGEE. V was cut by 4 bases and J by 8 bases, with 15 bases left in between. This CDR3 has 14 residues. In DNA form, the CDR3 reads TGTGCCAGCAGCGTCGAAGAGAGGGGGGAAAAACTGTTTTTT. Translated, it gives CASSVEERGEKLFF.

This clone was seen only a few times. This rearrangement joins TRBV15 to TRBJ1-4; 12 nucleotides align to TRBD1. With 3 bases clipped from V and 2 bases from J, the junction kept 7 bases outside the gene matches. Germline V gene sequence: CDR1 LNHNV, CDR2 YYDKDF (reference sequence). The CDR3 is made up of 18 amino acids. The CDR3 protein is CATSSPGTGGITNEKLFF. CDR3 in DNA: TGTGCCACCAGCAGCCCCGGGACAGGGGGCATCACTAATGAAAAACTGTTTTTT. The full variable domain, in which reference TRBV15 and TRBJ1-4 provide the parts outside the CDR3, is DAMVIQNPRYQVTQFGKPVTLSCSQTLNHNVMYWYQQKSSQAPKLLFHYYDKDFNNEADTPDNFQSRRPNTSFCFLDIRSPGLGDTAMYLCATSSPGTGGITNEKLFFGSGTQLSVL.

The chain recombines TRBV9 with TRBJ2-3; D not certain. Trimming left V 4 bases short and J 5 bases short, with 8 bases between. Germline CDR1 reads SGDLS; CDR2 reads YYNGEE. The length of the CDR3 is 12 residues. The CDR3 protein is CASSSRRDTQYF. CDR3 sequence (DNA): TGTGCCAGCAGCTCAAGGAGAGATACGCAGTATTTT. Looking up the rest from reference TRBV9 and TRBJ2-3 gives the full variable domain: DSGVTQTPKHLITATGQRVTLRCSPRSGDLSVYWYQQSLDQGLQFLIQYYNGEERAKGNILERFSAQQFPDLHSELNLSSLELGDSALYFCASSSRRDTQYFGPGTRLTVL.